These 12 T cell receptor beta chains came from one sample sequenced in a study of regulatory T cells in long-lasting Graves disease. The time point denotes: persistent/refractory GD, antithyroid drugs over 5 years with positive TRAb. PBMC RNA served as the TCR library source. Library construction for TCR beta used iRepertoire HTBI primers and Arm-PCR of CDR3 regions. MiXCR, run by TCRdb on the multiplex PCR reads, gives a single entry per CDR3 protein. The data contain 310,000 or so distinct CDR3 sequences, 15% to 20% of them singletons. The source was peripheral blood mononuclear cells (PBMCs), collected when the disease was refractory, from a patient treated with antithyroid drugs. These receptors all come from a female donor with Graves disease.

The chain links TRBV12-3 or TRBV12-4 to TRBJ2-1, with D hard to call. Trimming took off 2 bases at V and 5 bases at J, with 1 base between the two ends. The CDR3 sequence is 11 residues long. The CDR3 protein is CASSLNNEQFF. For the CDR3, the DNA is TGTGCCAGCAGTTTAAACAATGAGCAGTTCTTC.

The CDR3 loop reads CASSDGVAYNSPLHF. In nucleotides, the CDR3 is TGTGCCAGCAGTGACGGGGTTGCCTATAATTCACCCCTCCACTTT. The chain employs TRBV6-4 and TRBJ1-6; D not certain. V lost 2 bases, J lost 2 bases, and 7 bases lay in between. The CDR3 is 15 amino acids. CDR1 and CDR2 (germline): MRHNA, SNTAGT.

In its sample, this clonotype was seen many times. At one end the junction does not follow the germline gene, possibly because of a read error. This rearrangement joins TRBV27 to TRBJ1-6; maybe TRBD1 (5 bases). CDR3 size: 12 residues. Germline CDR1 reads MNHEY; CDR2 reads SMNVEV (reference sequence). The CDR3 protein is CTAAGFNSPLHF. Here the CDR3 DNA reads TGCACCGCGGCAGGGTTCAATTCACCCCTCCACTTT.

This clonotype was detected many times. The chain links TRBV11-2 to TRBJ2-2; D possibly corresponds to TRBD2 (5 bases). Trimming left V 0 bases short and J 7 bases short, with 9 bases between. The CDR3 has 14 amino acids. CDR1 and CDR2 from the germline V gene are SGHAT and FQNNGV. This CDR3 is CASSLEARDGELFF. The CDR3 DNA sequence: TGTGCCAGCAGCTTAGAGGCACGGGACGGGGAGCTGTTTTTT.

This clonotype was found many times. The CDR3 nucleotides read TGTGCCAGCAGTTTGAGGACAGGGGGAAAAGGATATGGCTACACCTTC. Its translation: CASSLRTGGKGYGYTF. The chain links TRBV12-3 or TRBV12-4 to TRBJ1-2; 10 bases are a match to TRBD1. V lost 3 bases and J lost 5; bases outside the gene matches: 9. CDR3 length: 16 amino acids.

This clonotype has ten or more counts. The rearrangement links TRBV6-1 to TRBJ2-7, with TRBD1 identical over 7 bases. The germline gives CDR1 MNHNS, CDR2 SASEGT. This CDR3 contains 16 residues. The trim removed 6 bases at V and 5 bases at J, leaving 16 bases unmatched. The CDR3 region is CASRPLPLTGYDEQYF. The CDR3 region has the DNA TGTGCCAGCAGACCGCTTCCGTTGACAGGGTATGACGAGCAGTACTTC.

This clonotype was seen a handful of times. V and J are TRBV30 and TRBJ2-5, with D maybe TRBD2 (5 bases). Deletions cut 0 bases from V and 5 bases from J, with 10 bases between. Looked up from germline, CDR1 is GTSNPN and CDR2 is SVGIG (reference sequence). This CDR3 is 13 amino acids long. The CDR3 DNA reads TGTGCCTGGAGTGTACCCCCGGGGGAGACCCAGTACTTC. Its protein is CAWSVPPGETQYF.

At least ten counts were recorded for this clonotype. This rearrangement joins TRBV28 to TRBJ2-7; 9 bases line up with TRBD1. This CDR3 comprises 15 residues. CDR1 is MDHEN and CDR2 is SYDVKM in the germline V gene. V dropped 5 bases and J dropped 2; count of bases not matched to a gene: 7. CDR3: CASSTSGTGTYEQYF. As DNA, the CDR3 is TGTGCCAGCAGTACGTCCGGGACAGGGACCTACGAGCAGTACTTC.

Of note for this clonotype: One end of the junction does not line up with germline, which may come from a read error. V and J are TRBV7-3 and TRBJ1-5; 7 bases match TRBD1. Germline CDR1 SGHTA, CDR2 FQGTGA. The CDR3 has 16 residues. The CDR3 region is CASSLTDGQGNQPQHF. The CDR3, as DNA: TGTGCCAGCAGCCTAACCGACGGACAGGGCAATCAGCCCCAGCATTTT.

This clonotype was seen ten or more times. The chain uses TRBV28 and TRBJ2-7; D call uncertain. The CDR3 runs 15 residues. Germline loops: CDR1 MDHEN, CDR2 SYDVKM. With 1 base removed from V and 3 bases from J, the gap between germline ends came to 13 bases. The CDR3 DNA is TGTGCCAGCAGTTTATCAGAAGGGATACTCTACGAGCAGTACTTC. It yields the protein CASSLSEGILYEQYF.

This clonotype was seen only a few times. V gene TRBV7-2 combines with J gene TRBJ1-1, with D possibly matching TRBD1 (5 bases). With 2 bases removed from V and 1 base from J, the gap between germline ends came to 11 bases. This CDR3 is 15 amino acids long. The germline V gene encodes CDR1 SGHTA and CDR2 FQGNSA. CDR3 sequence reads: CASSLRGTENTEAFF. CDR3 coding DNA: TGTGCCAGCAGCTTACGTGGGACCGAGAACACTGAAGCTTTCTTT.

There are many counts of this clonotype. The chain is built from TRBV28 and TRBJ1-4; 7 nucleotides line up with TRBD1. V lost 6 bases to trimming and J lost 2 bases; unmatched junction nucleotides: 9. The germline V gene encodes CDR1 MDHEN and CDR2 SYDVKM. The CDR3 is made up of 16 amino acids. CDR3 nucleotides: TGTGCCAGCAGAAGGACAGGCAGGACGACTAATGAAAAACTGTTTTTT. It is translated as CASRRTGRTTNEKLFF.